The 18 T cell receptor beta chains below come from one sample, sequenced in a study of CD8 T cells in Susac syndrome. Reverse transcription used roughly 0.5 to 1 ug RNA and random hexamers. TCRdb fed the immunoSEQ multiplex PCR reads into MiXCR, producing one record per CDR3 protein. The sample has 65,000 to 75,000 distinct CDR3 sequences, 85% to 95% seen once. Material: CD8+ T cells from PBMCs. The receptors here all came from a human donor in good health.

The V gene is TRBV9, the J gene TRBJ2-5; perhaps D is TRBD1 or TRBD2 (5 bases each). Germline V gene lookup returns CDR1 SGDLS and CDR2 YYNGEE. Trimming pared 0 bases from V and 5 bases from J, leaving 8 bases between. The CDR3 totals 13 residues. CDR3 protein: CASSVGGSETQYF. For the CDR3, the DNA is TGTGCCAGCAGCGTAGGGGGGAGCGAGACCCAGTACTTC.

CDR3 protein: CSVLDQGISPLHF. In nucleotides, the CDR3 is TGCAGCGTGTTGGACCAGGGGATTTCACCCCTCCACTTT. The chain carries TRBV29-1 and TRBJ1-6; D is perhaps TRBD1 (6 bases). Germline V gives CDR1 SQVTM, CDR2 ANQGSEA. Trimming pared 6 bases from V and 9 bases from J, leaving 15 bases between. CDR3 length: 13 amino acids. The full variable domain, rest sourced from reference TRBV29-1 and TRBJ1-6, is SAVISQKPSRDICQRGTSLTIQCQVDSQVTMMFWYRQQPGQSLTLIATANQGSEATYESGFVIDKFPISRPNLTFSTLTVSNMSPEDSSIYLCSVLDQGISPLHFGNGTRLTVT.

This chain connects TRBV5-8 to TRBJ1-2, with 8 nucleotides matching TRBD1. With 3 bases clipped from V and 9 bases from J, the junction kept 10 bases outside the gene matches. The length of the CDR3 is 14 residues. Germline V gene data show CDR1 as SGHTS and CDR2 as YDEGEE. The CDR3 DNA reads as TGTGCCAGCAGCTCAGGGACAGGATTATGGCGCTACACCTTC. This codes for CASSSGTGLWRYTF. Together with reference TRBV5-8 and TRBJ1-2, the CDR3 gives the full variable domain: EAGVTQSPTHLIKTRGQQATLRCSPISGHTSVYWYQQALGLGLQFLLWYDEGEERNRGNFPPRFSGRQFPNYSSELNVNALELEDSALYLCASSSGTGLWRYTFGSGTRLTVV.

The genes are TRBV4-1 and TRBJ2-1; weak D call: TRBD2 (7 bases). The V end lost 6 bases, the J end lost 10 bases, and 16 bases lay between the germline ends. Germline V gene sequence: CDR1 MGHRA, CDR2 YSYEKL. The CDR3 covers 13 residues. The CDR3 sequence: CASSTWGGGEQFF. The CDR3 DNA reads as TGCGCCAGCAGTACCTGGGGGGGCGGAGAGCAGTTCTTC.

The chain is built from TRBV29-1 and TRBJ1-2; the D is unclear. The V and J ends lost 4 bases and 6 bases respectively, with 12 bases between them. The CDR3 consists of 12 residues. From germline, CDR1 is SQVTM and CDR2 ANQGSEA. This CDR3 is CSVVHWRNGYTF. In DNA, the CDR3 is TGCAGCGTTGTCCATTGGCGGAATGGCTACACCTTC.

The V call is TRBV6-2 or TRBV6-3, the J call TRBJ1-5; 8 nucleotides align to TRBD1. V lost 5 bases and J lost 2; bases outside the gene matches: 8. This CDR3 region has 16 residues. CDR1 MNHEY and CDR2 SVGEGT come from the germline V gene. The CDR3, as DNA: TGTGCCAGCAGTACCGGACAGGGTTTGGGCAATCAGCCCCAGCATTTT. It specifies CASSTGQGLGNQPQHF.

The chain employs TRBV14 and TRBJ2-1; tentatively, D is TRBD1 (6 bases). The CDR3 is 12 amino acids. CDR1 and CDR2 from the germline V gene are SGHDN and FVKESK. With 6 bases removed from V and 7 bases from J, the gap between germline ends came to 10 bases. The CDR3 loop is CASSTGFNEQFF. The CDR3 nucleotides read TGTGCCAGCAGTACAGGGTTTAATGAGCAGTTCTTC.

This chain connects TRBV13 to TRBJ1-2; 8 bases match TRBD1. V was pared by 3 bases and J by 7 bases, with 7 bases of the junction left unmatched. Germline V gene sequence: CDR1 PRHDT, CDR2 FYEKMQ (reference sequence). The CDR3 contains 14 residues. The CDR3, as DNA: TGTGCCAGCAGCTTGAAGGACAGGGCCGGTGGCTACACCTTC. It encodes CASSLKDRAGGYTF.

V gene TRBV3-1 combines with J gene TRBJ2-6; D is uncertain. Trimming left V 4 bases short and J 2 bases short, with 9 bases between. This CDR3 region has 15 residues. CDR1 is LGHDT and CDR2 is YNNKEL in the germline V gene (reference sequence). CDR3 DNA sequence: TGTGCCAGCAGCCCCCCACTCCCTGGGGCCAACGTCCTGACTTTC. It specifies CASSPPLPGANVLTF.

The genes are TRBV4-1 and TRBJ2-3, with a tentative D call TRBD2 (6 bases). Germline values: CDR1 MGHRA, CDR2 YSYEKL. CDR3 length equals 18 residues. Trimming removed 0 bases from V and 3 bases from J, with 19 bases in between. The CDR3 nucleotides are TGCGCCAGCAGCCAAGAAAAGACGACGGCGGGGAGGACAGATACGCAGTATTTT. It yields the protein CASSQEKTTAGRTDTQYF.

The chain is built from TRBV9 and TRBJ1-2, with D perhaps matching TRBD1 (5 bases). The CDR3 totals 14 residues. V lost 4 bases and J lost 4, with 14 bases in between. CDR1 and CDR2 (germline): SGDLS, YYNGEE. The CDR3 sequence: CASSPRGEIYGYTF. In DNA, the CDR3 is TGTGCCAGCAGCCCCCGAGGGGAAATCTATGGCTACACCTTC.

Here the CDR3 DNA reads TGTGCCAGCAGTTACCGAGCAACCGAGAATCAGCCCCAGCATTTT. It encodes CASSYRATENQPQHF. J is TRBJ1-5 and V is TRBV12-3 or TRBV12-4; no clear D gene. The CDR3 loop spans 15 amino acids. V was shortened by 4 bases and J by 4 bases, with 14 bases between the two germline ends.

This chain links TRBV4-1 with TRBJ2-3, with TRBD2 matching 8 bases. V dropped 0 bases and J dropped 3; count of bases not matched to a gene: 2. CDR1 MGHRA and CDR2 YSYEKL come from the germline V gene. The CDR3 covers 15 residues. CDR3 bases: TGCGCCAGCAGCCAAGAGAGCGGGGGAACAGATACGCAGTATTTT. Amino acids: CASSQESGGTDTQYF.

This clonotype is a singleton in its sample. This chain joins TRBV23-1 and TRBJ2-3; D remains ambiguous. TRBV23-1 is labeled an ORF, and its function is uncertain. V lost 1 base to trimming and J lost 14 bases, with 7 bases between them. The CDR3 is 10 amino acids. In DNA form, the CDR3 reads TGCGCCAGCAGTCAATTGGACCCGTATTTT. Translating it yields CASSQLDPYF.

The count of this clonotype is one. CDR3 bases: TGTGCCAGCTCAGTCTCTGGGGCCAACGTCCTGACTTTC. Protein sequence: CASSVSGANVLTF. J is TRBJ2-6 and V is TRBV28; D remains ambiguous. The V gene's germline CDR1 is MDHEN and CDR2 SYDVKM. V was pared by 8 bases and J by 0 bases, with 5 bases between. The CDR3 length is 13 residues.

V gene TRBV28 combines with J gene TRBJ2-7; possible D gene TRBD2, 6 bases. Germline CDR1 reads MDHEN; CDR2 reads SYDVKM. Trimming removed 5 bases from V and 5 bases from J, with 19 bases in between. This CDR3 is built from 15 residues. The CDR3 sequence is CASSPRIDWRDEQYF. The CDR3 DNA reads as TGTGCCAGCAGTCCGAGGATCGACTGGAGGGACGAGCAGTACTTC.

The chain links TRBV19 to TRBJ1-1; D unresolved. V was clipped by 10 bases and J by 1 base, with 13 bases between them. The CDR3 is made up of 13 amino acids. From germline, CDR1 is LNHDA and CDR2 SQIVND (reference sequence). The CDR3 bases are TGTGCCACCATGATGCAAGGGAACACTGAAGCTTTCTTT. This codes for CATMMQGNTEAFF. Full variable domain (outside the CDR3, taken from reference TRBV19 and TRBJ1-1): DGGITQSPKYLFRKEGQNVTLSCEQNLNHDAMYWYRQDPGQGLRLIYYSQIVNDFQKGDIAEGYSVSREKKESFPLTVTSAQKNPTAFYLCATMMQGNTEAFFGQGTRLTVV.

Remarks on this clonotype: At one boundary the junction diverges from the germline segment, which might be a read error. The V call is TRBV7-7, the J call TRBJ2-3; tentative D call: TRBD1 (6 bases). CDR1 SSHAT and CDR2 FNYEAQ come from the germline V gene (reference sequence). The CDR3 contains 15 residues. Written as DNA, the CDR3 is TGTGCTAGCAGCCCCGATTGGGGGCGTCCAGATACGCAGTATTTT. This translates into CASSPDWGRPDTQYF.